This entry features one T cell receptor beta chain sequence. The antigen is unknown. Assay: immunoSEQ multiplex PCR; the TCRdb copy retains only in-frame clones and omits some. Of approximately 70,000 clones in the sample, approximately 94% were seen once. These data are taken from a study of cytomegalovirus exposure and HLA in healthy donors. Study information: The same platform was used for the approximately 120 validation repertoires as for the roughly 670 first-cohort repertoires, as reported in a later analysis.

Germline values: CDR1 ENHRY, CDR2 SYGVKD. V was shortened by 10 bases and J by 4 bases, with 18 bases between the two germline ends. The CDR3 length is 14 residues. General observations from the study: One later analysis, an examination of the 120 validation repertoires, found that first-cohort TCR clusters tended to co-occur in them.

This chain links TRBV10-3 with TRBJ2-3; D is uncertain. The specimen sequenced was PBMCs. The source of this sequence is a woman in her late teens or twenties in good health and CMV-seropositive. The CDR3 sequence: CASRVRELPDTQYF. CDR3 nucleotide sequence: TGTGCCAGCCGGGTCCGCGAGCTCCCAGATACGCAGTATTTT.